The clone carrying this T cell receptor beta chain was seen more than once but under ten times. This sample is part of a study of cytomegalovirus exposure and HLA in healthy donors. About the research overall: Early on, a data release was issued that held 85 million to 95 million unique TCRs from HLA-typed donors.

The PCR contained 60 Vbeta and 13 Jbeta primers. Data came from immunoSEQ multiplex PCR; TCRdb stores just in-frame clones and leaves some out. The table lists tens of thousands of clones, around 77% of them singletons, with approximately 3.5% in the top ten. Healthy bone marrow donors made up the cohort. Donors showed nominal health when sampled, although they likely had unrecorded immune exposures. CDR3 length: 14 amino acids. V was shortened by 10 bases and J by 0 bases, with 13 bases between the two germline ends. Germline V gives CDR1 MNHEY, CDR2 SVGAGI. The chain uses TRBV6-5 and TRBJ1-3, with D unclear. Material for sequencing was PBMCs. This receptor was identified in a woman aged 40 to 49 in good health and CMV-seropositive. The DNA for the CDR3 is TGTGCCATCGGCCGGAGCTACTCTGGAAACACCATATATTTT. Amino acids: CAIGRSYSGNTIYF.